The 21 T cell receptor beta chains in this list originate from one sample, sequenced in a study of blood T cell repertoires in COVID-19. Repertoires were generated with immunoSEQ multiplex PCR, while TCRdb's copy carries only in-frame clones and drops some. The table records 200,000 to 300,000 clones, approximately 86% of them present only once. Material for sequencing was PBMCs or T cells enriched from blood (not recorded which). These receptors came from a woman between 35 and 50 years old with acute COVID-19.

As DNA, the CDR3 is TGTGCCAGCAGTAGGACAGGGGGCGGGGACTATGGCTACACCTTC. Amino acids: CASSRTGGGDYGYTF. The chain carries TRBV2 and TRBJ1-2; 11 nucleotides agree with TRBD1. Losses at the gene ends were 5 bases for V and 3 bases for J; bases not matched to a gene: 5. CDR1 is SNHLY and CDR2 is FYNNEI in the germline V gene. The CDR3 has 15 residues.

CDR3 residues: CASSSQSIAAQETQYF. The CDR3, as DNA: TGCGCCAGCAGCTCGCAGTCCATAGCGGCCCAAGAGACCCAGTACTTC. The chain has TRBV5-1 and TRBJ2-5; tentative D call: TRBD2 (6 bases). Trimming cost V 3 bases and J 1 base, with 16 bases left between them. CDR3 length equals 16 residues. The germline V gene has CDR1 SGHRS and CDR2 YFSETQ.

The V call is TRBV2, the J call TRBJ2-7, with 11 bases fitting TRBD2. This CDR3 spans 15 amino acids. After removal of 6 bases from V and 1 base from J, the junction contained 5 bases not matched to a gene. Germline V gene sequence: CDR1 SNHLY, CDR2 FYNNEI. The CDR3 loop is CASSKIAGGSYEQYF. In DNA form, the CDR3 reads TGTGCCAGCAGCAAAATAGCGGGAGGGTCCTACGAGCAGTACTTC.

V and J are TRBV11-3 and TRBJ2-2; perhaps TRBD1 as D (5 bases). There are 17 residues in the CDR3. Trimming took 5 bases from V and 4 from J, leaving 20 bases between them. Germline CDR1 is SGHNT and CDR2 is YENEEA. The CDR3 region has the DNA TGTGCCAGCAGCCCTGGTTCCAGGGCAATGAGCACCGGGGAGCTGTTTTTT. Its protein is CASSPGSRAMSTGELFF.

CDR3 amino acids: CSVQGSGGSYEQYF. In nucleotides, the CDR3 is TGCAGCGTTCAGGGGTCAGGGGGATCCTACGAGCAGTACTTC. The rearrangement links TRBV29-1 to TRBJ2-7; TRBD1 agrees at 7 bases. This CDR3 comprises 14 residues. Trimming removed 5 bases from V and 1 base from J; junction bases left unmatched: 8. Germline loops: CDR1 SQVTM, CDR2 ANQGSEA.

This sequence joins TRBV6-1 and TRBJ2-5, with TRBD1 matching over 11 bases. Germline V CDR1 and CDR2: MNHNS, SASEGT. J gave up 5 bases and V 4 bases, and 9 bases lay outside the gene matches. The CDR3 extends over 16 amino acids. CDR3 nucleotides: TGTGCCAGCAGTGCGGGGACAGGGGGTTTAGGGGAGACCCAGTACTTC. Encoded protein: CASSAGTGGLGETQYF.

The chain recombines TRBV19 with TRBJ1-6; 10 bases are a match to TRBD1. The CDR3 covers 14 residues. From germline, CDR1 is LNHDA and CDR2 SQIVND (reference sequence). With 8 bases clipped from V and 9 bases from J, the junction kept 7 bases outside the gene matches. The CDR3 DNA reads as TGTGCCAGTCCCCGGGGGGACAGGGGTTCACCCCTCCACTTT. This translates into CASPRGDRGSPLHF.

The chain couples TRBV21-1 to TRBJ2-3; TRBD2, the table's D call, lacks a check against the DNA. TRBV21-1 is recorded as a pseudogene. The CDR3 has 11 amino acids. The CDR3, as DNA: TGTGCCACCCGGGGGAGCGATACGCAGTATTTT. Encoded protein: CATRGSDTQYF.

The genes are TRBV19 and TRBJ1-5; TRBD1 aligns across 8 bases. With V trimmed by 2 bases and J by 3 bases, 6 bases remained unmatched. Germline CDR1 reads LNHDA; CDR2 reads SQIVND (reference sequence). There are 16 residues in the CDR3. This CDR3 is CASSIIVQGDNQPQHF. The CDR3 DNA reads TGTGCCAGTAGTATAATAGTACAGGGGGACAATCAGCCCCAGCATTTT.

CDR3 coding DNA: TGTGCCAGCAGTTTTTTTAGTAGGAGACAGGCCTACGAGCAGTACTTC. It codes for CASSFFSRRQAYEQYF. The gene calls are TRBV28 and TRBJ2-7; weak D call: TRBD1 (6 bases). Germline lookup yields CDR1 MDHEN and CDR2 SYDVKM. The CDR3 is 16 amino acids. V gave up 3 bases and J gave up 2 bases, with 17 bases separating them. The whole variable domain, remainder taken from reference TRBV28 and TRBJ2-7, is DVKVTQSSRYLVKRTGEKVFLECVQDMDHENMFWYRQDPGLGLRLIYFSYDVKMKEKGDIPEGYSVSREKKERFSLILESASTNQTSMYLCASSFFSRRQAYEQYFGPGTRLTVT.

The chain combines TRBV11-3 with TRBJ2-2; 7 positions match TRBD2. There are 14 residues in the CDR3. CDR1 is SGHNT, CDR2 YENEEA, per germline. V lost 6 bases, J lost 8 bases, and 9 bases stayed unmatched. CDR3 residues: CASSFAGEGGELFF. CDR3 DNA: TGTGCCAGCAGTTTTGCGGGAGAGGGTGGGGAGCTGTTTTTT. Full variable domain (outside the CDR3, taken from reference TRBV11-3 and TRBJ2-2): EAGVVQSPRYKIIEKKQPVAFWCNPISGHNTLYWYLQNLGQGPELLIRYENEEAVDDSQLPKDRFSAERLKGVDSTLKIQPAELGDSAVYLCASSFAGEGGELFFGEGSRLTVL.

The chain is built from TRBV28 and TRBJ2-1; TRBD2 matches 11 bases. Unmatched junction bases numbered 18, after V lost 6 bases and J lost 8 bases. The CDR3 has 18 residues. The V gene's germline CDR1 is MDHEN and CDR2 SYDVKM. The chain's CDR3 is CASSPTGTSGWMSDEQFF. CDR3 bases: TGTGCCAGCAGCCCAACAGGGACTAGCGGATGGATGTCGGATGAGCAGTTCTTC.

This rearrangement joins TRBV20-1 to TRBJ2-5, with D unresolved. The germline CDR1 and CDR2 sequences are DFQATT and SNEGSKA (reference sequence). The V and J ends lost 3 bases and 7 bases respectively, with 9 bases between them. The CDR3 covers 11 residues. In DNA, the CDR3 is TGCAGTGCTAGTGCCGAGGTGACCCAGTACTTC. It encodes CSASAEVTQYF.

The V gene is TRBV6-1, the J gene TRBJ2-1, with D possibly TRBD2 on 5 matching bases. Germline V gives CDR1 MNHNS, CDR2 SASEGT. This CDR3 spans 16 amino acids. V was pared by 0 bases and J by 0 bases, with 9 bases between. CDR3 nucleotide sequence: TGTGCCAGCAGTGAAGCGGCTAGCTACTCCTACAATGAGCAGTTCTTC. Its protein product is CASSEAASYSYNEQFF.

The rearrangement uses TRBV4-2 and TRBJ2-1, with 9 bases that match TRBD2. Trimming removed 3 bases from V and 7 bases from J; junction bases left unmatched: 13. This CDR3 is built from 17 residues. CDR1 is LGHNA, CDR2 YNFKEQ, per germline. The CDR3, as DNA: TGTGCCAGCAGCCACCCGTTAGCGGGAGCTCGGGGGAATGAGCAGTTCTTC. Protein product: CASSHPLAGARGNEQFF.

This sequence joins TRBV10-3 and TRBJ1-1; D might be TRBD1 (5 bases). Germline CDR1 ENHRY, CDR2 SYGVKD. V was clipped by 6 bases and J by 1 base, with 9 bases between them. The CDR3 has 13 amino acids. Here the CDR3 reads CAISPTENTEAFF. CDR3 DNA: TGTGCCATCAGCCCGACAGAGAACACTGAAGCTTTCTTT.

The chain is built from TRBV6-5 and TRBJ2-7; 9 bases line up with TRBD1. CDR1 is MNHEY and CDR2 is SVGAGI in the germline V gene. The trim removed 5 bases at V and 3 bases at J, leaving 8 bases unmatched. The CDR3 consists of 15 residues. The CDR3 nucleotides are TGTGCCAGCAGTAAAAGGACAGGGGCTGTCTACGAGCAGTACTTC. Translated: CASSKRTGAVYEQYF.

This chain uses TRBV4-2 with TRBJ2-3; TRBD2 is a possible D gene (6 bases). Germline loops: CDR1 LGHNA, CDR2 YNFKEQ. V was shortened by 5 bases and J by 5 bases, with 20 bases between the two germline ends. This CDR3 is 16 amino acids long. The CDR3 reads CASSSLAGRRGDTQYF. In DNA form, the CDR3 reads TGTGCCAGCAGCAGTTTGGCGGGGAGGCGTGGAGATACGCAGTATTTT.

The J gene is TRBJ2-7, the V gene TRBV19; TRBD2 matches 12 bases. J was trimmed by 6 bases and V by 5 bases; bases with no gene match: 8. Germline assignment: CDR1 LNHDA and CDR2 SQIVND (reference sequence). This CDR3 region has 15 residues. The CDR3 reads CASSGRLAGVTEQYF. DNA for the CDR3: TGTGCCAGTAGTGGACGACTAGCGGGAGTAACCGAGCAGTACTTC.

The V gene is TRBV6-1, the J gene TRBJ2-2; the D is unclear. Germline CDR1 reads MNHNS; CDR2 reads SASEGT. The germline V and J ends were trimmed by 5 bases and 6 bases, with 10 bases remaining between them. The CDR3 totals 13 residues. The CDR3 here is CASSSGVAGELFF. CDR3 DNA sequence: TGTGCCAGCAGTTCAGGTGTGGCCGGGGAGCTGTTTTTT.

The V call is TRBV29-1, the J call TRBJ2-7, with 11 bases fitting TRBD1. The J segment lost 2 bases and the V segment lost 7 bases, leaving 16 bases of the junction unmatched. This CDR3 has 17 amino acids. Germline V lookup: CDR1 SQVTM, CDR2 ANQGSEA. The chain's CDR3 is CSAKGHRGQGVPYEQYF. The CDR3 nucleotides are TGCAGCGCCAAAGGGCACCGGGGACAGGGGGTACCCTACGAGCAGTACTTC.